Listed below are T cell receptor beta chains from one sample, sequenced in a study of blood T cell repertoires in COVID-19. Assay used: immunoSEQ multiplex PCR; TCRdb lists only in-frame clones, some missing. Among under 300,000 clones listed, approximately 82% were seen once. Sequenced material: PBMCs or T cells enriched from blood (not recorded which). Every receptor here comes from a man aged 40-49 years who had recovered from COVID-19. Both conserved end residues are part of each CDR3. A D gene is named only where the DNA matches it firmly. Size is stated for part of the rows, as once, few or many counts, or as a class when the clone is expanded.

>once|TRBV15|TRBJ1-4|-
CATSLTSGAWEEKLFF
TGTGCCACCAGCCTGACTAGTGGGGCCTGGGAGGAAAAACTGTTTTTT
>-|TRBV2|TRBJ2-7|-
CASTREYEQYF
TGTGCCAGCACACGTGAGTACGAGCAGTACTTC
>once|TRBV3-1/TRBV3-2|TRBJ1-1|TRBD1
CASSQGQGGGTEAFF
TGTGCCAGCAGCCAAGGACAGGGGGGCGGCACTGAAGCTTTCTTT
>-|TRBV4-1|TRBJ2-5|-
CASSQAEVPETQYF
TGCGCCAGCAGCCAAGCAGAAGTCCCAGAGACCCAGTACTTC
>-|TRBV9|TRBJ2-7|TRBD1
CASSVGPGQVFYEQYF
TGTGCCAGCAGCGTGGGACCGGGACAGGTCTTCTACGAGCAGTACTTC
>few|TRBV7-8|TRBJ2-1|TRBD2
CASSTDPGIAGVFSYNEQFF
TGTGCCAGCAGCACGGACCCAGGGATAGCGGGAGTGTTCTCCTACAATGAGCAGTTCTTC
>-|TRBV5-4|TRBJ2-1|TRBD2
CASTLRAGVNYNEQFF
TGTGCCAGCACTTTAAGAGCGGGGGTTAACTACAATGAGCAGTTCTTC
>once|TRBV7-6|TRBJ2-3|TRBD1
CASSLAGQVYTDTQYF
TGTGCCAGCAGCTTAGCCGGACAGGTGTACACAGATACGCAGTATTTT
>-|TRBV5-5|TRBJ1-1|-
CASSYLPPNTEAFF
TGTGCCAGCAGCTACCTACCCCCGAACACTGAAGCTTTCTTT
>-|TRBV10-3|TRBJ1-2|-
CAISEGAGDVYGYTF
TGTGCCATCAGTGAGGGGGCAGGAGATGTCTATGGCTACACCTTC
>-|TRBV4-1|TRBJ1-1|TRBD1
CASSQARGQLNTEAFF
TGCGCCAGCAGCCAAGCTAGGGGACAGTTGAACACTGAAGCTTTCTTT
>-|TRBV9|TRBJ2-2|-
CASSAPGTGELFF
TGTGCCAGCAGCGCCCCCGGCACCGGGGAGCTGTTTTTT
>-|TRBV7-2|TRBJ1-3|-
CASRLGGSGNTIYF
TGTGCCAGCAGACTCGGGGGCTCTGGAAACACCATATATTTT
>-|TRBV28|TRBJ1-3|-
CASSPSGGINTIYF
TGTGCCAGCAGTCCAAGCGGAGGAATCAACACCATATATTTT
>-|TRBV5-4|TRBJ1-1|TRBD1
CASSKNQGVGTEAFF
TGTGCCAGCAGCAAAAACCAGGGGGTGGGCACTGAAGCTTTCTTT
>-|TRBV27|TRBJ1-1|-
CASRVSTPWTEAFF
TGTGCCAGCAGAGTTTCGACACCCTGGACTGAAGCTTTCTTT
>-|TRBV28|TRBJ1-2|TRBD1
CASSLNNRGQGYGYTF
TGTGCCAGCAGTTTAAACAACAGGGGGCAAGGTTATGGCTACACCTTC
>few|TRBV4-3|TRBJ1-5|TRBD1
CASSQDWDRGQPQHF
TGCGCCAGCAGCCAAGATTGGGACAGGGGACAGCCCCAGCATTTT
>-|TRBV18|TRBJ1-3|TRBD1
CASSPSGDSGNTIYF
TGTGCCAGCTCACCATCAGGGGACAGTGGAAACACCATATATTTT
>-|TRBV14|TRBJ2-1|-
CASSQDSSRREQFF
TGTGCCAGCAGCCAAGATAGTAGCCGGAGGGAGCAGTTCTTC
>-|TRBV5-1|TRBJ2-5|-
CASSLDWQETQYF
TGCGCCAGCAGCTTGGACTGGCAAGAGACCCAGTACTTC
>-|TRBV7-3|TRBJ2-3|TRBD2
CASSLGVAGATDTQYF
TGTGCCAGCAGCTTAGGAGTAGCGGGGGCCACAGATACGCAGTATTTT